The clone carrying this T cell receptor (beta chain) showed up just a few times. The antigen is undetermined. The sample comes from a study of identical twins. MiXCR, run by TCRdb on the 5' RACE reads, gives a single entry per CDR3 protein. The table shows 410,000 or so distinct CDR3 sequences, with around 18% occurring only once. The CDR3 sequence is 15 residues long. V lost 0 bases, J lost 2 bases, and 2 bases stayed unmatched. Germline CDR1 reads MNHEY; CDR2 reads SVGEGT. Study-wide findings and caveats: It was possible that invariant MAIT and iNKT cells partly confounded the zero-insertion analyses.

The genes are TRBV6-2 or TRBV6-3 and TRBJ2-3, with 7 positions matching TRBD1. Input material: naive T cells sorted from blood. This TCR came from a man aged 50 to 60 in good health. In DNA form, the CDR3 reads TGTGCCAGCAGTTACTCGGGACAGAACACAGATACGCAGTATTTT. Its translation is CASSYSGQNTDTQYF.